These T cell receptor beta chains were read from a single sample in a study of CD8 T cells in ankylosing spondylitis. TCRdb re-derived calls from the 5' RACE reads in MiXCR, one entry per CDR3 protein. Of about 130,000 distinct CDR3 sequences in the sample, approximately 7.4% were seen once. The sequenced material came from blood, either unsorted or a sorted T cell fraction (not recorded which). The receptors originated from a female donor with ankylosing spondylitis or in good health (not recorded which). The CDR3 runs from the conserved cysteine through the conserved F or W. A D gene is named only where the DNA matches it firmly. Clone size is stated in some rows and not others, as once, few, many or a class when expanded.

CDR3aa: CASSPGRRDTGELFF
CDR3nt: TGTGCCAGCAGCCCCGGACGCAGGGACACCGGGGAGCTGTTTTTT
v_gene: TRBV11-1
abundance: few
d_gene: .
j_gene: TRBJ2-2

CDR3aa: CASSLGGGADTEAFF
CDR3nt: TGCGCCAGCAGCCTTGGTGGGGGCGCCGACACTGAAGCTTTCTTT
v_gene: TRBV4-3
abundance: many
d_gene: .
j_gene: TRBJ1-1

CDR3aa: CASSEQGAGGTEAFF
CDR3nt: TGCGCCAGCAGCGAACAGGGGGCGGGAGGTACTGAAGCTTTCTTT
v_gene: TRBV4-1
abundance: many
d_gene: TRBD1
j_gene: TRBJ1-1

CDR3aa: CASSLGQGMAKNIQYF
CDR3nt: TGTGCCAGCAGCTTAGGGCAGGGGATGGCCAAAAACATTCAGTACTTC
v_gene: TRBV7-2
abundance: many
d_gene: .
j_gene: TRBJ2-4

CDR3aa: CASSFGVQETQYF
CDR3nt: TGCGCCAGCAGCTTCGGCGTCCAAGAGACCCAGTACTTC
v_gene: TRBV5-1
abundance: .
d_gene: .
j_gene: TRBJ2-5

CDR3aa: CASSLGVQGASTGELFF
CDR3nt: TGTGCCAGCAGCTTAGGAGTACAGGGGGCTAGCACCGGGGAGCTGTTTTTT
v_gene: TRBV7-3
abundance: .
d_gene: TRBD1
j_gene: TRBJ2-2

CDR3aa: CAWGFLRAFF
CDR3nt: TGTGCCTGGGGCTTTCTGAGAGCTTTCTTT
v_gene: TRBV10-3
abundance: many
d_gene: .
j_gene: TRBJ1-1

CDR3aa: CASSFPRLAGDRNEQFF
CDR3nt: TGTGCCAGCAGCTTCCCCAGACTAGCGGGGGATCGAAATGAGCAGTTCTTC
v_gene: TRBV7-8
abundance: many
d_gene: TRBD2
j_gene: TRBJ2-1

CDR3aa: CSASDPREGNTIYF
CDR3nt: TGCAGTGCATCGGACCCACGCGAGGGAAACACCATATATTTT
v_gene: TRBV20-1
abundance: .
d_gene: .
j_gene: TRBJ1-3

CDR3aa: CSARVGPTEQYF
CDR3nt: TGCAGTGCTAGAGTGGGACCCACCGAGCAGTACTTC
v_gene: TRBV20-1
abundance: once
d_gene: .
j_gene: TRBJ2-7

CDR3aa: CAISESGDAQPQHF
CDR3nt: TGTGCCATCAGTGAGTCGGGGGATGCTCAGCCCCAGCATTTT
v_gene: TRBV10-3
abundance: few
d_gene: .
j_gene: TRBJ1-5

CDR3aa: CSARRVETQYF
CDR3nt: TGCAGTGCTAGGAGAGTCGAGACCCAGTACTTC
v_gene: TRBV20-1
abundance: few
d_gene: .
j_gene: TRBJ2-5

CDR3aa: CASSSVGANEKLSF
CDR3nt: TGTGCCAGCAGCTCAGTAGGGGCTAATGAAAAACTGTCTTTT
v_gene: TRBV7-1
abundance: .
d_gene: .
j_gene: TRBJ1-4

CDR3aa: CASSVEGGGRNTEAFF
CDR3nt: TGTGCCAGCAGCGTAGAGGGGGGGGGTCGGAACACTGAAGCTTTCTTT
v_gene: TRBV9
abundance: many
d_gene: .
j_gene: TRBJ1-1

CDR3aa: CASSLSGASNQPQHF
CDR3nt: TGTGCCAGCAGTCTCTCGGGGGCCTCAAATCAGCCCCAGCATTTT
v_gene: TRBV12-3/TRBV12-4
abundance: many
d_gene: .
j_gene: TRBJ1-5

CDR3aa: CASSPDRDSPLHF
CDR3nt: TGTGCCAGCAGCCCAGACAGGGATTCACCCCTCCACTTT
v_gene: TRBV12-3/TRBV12-4
abundance: many
d_gene: TRBD1
j_gene: TRBJ1-6

CDR3aa: CASSLGQDAYEQYF
CDR3nt: TGTGCCAGCTCCTTAGGCCAGGATGCCTACGAGCAGTACTTC
v_gene: TRBV2
abundance: many
d_gene: .
j_gene: TRBJ2-7

CDR3aa: CASSFKGGTEAFF
CDR3nt: TGCGCCAGCAGCTTTAAGGGTGGAACTGAAGCTTTCTTT
v_gene: TRBV5-1
abundance: many
d_gene: .
j_gene: TRBJ1-1

CDR3aa: CATSRNRADYGYTF
CDR3nt: TGTGCCACCAGCCGAAACCGGGCAGACTATGGCTACACCTTC
v_gene: TRBV15
abundance: many
d_gene: .
j_gene: TRBJ1-2

CDR3aa: CASSQDPAEDTQYF
CDR3nt: TGCGCCAGCAGCCAAGATCCGGCTGAGGATACGCAGTATTTT
v_gene: TRBV4-1
abundance: many
d_gene: .
j_gene: TRBJ2-3

CDR3aa: CASSLGLRGARENIQYF
CDR3nt: TGCGCCAGCAGCTTGGGTTTGCGGGGGGCTCGAGAAAACATTCAGTACTTC
v_gene: TRBV5-1
abundance: many
d_gene: TRBD2
j_gene: TRBJ2-4

CDR3aa: CASTLDRGRIEVRNGYTF
CDR3nt: TGTGCCAGCACCTTGGACAGGGGAAGGATTGAAGTAAGGAATGGCTACACCTTC
v_gene: TRBV11-1
abundance: many
d_gene: TRBD1
j_gene: TRBJ1-2

CDR3aa: CSVPETGEKAFF
CDR3nt: TGCAGCGTACCGGAGACAGGGGAAAAAGCTTTCTTT
v_gene: TRBV29-1
abundance: many
d_gene: TRBD1
j_gene: TRBJ1-1

CDR3aa: CASSLRPSGPYANTGELFF
CDR3nt: TGCGCCAGCAGCTTGCGCCCTAGCGGGCCATACGCGAACACCGGGGAGCTGTTTTTT
v_gene: TRBV5-1
abundance: few
d_gene: TRBD2
j_gene: TRBJ2-2

CDR3aa: CASTQTRAGNTEAFF
CDR3nt: TGCGCCAGCACGCAGACAAGGGCGGGGAACACTGAAGCTTTCTTT
v_gene: TRBV5-1
abundance: many
d_gene: .
j_gene: TRBJ1-1

CDR3aa: CSASRGTEAFF
CDR3nt: TGCAGTGCTAGCCGTGGCACTGAAGCTTTCTTT
v_gene: TRBV20-1
abundance: few
d_gene: .
j_gene: TRBJ1-1

CDR3aa: CASSPHREEQPQHF
CDR3nt: TGTGCCAGCAGCCCCCACAGGGAAGAACAGCCCCAGCATTTT
v_gene: TRBV7-2
abundance: few
d_gene: .
j_gene: TRBJ1-5

CDR3aa: CASSSTRGGSTGELFF
CDR3nt: TGTGCCAGCAGTTCCACCCGGGGGGGGTCCACCGGGGAGCTGTTTTTT
v_gene: TRBV6-5
abundance: few
d_gene: TRBD2
j_gene: TRBJ2-2

CDR3aa: CASREVGEQYF
CDR3nt: TGTGCCAGCAGAGAAGTTGGCGAGCAGTACTTC
v_gene: TRBV2
abundance: few
d_gene: .
j_gene: TRBJ2-7

CDR3aa: CASSLRLAGAFEQFF
CDR3nt: TGTGCCAGCAGCTTAAGATTAGCGGGGGCCTTTGAGCAGTTCTTC
v_gene: TRBV7-8
abundance: many
d_gene: TRBD2
j_gene: TRBJ2-1

CDR3aa: CASSLQPTNEKLFF
CDR3nt: TGCGCCAGCAGCTTACAGCCAACTAATGAAAAACTGTTTTTT
v_gene: TRBV5-1
abundance: many
d_gene: .
j_gene: TRBJ1-4

CDR3aa: CASSKAEGTGELFF
CDR3nt: TGTGCCAGCAGCAAAGCCGAGGGAACCGGGGAGCTGTTTTTT
v_gene: TRBV21-1
abundance: many
d_gene: .
j_gene: TRBJ2-2

CDR3aa: CASSQSGGGEQYF
CDR3nt: TGTGCCAGCAGCCAGTCCGGTGGGGGAGAGCAGTACTTC
v_gene: TRBV3-1
abundance: .
d_gene: .
j_gene: TRBJ2-7

CDR3aa: CASSQDPSGGITDTQYF
CDR3nt: TGCGCCAGCAGCCAAGATCCTAGCGGGGGGATAACAGATACGCAGTATTTT
v_gene: TRBV4-3
abundance: few
d_gene: TRBD2
j_gene: TRBJ2-3

CDR3aa: CASSPPGVREQYF
CDR3nt: TGTGCCAGCAGTCCTCCAGGGGTGCGCGAGCAGTACTTC
v_gene: TRBV12-3/TRBV12-4
abundance: many
d_gene: .
j_gene: TRBJ2-7

CDR3aa: CASSSLHRDRNYGYTF
CDR3nt: TGTGCCAGCAGCTCACTTCACCGGGACAGAAACTATGGCTACACCTTC
v_gene: TRBV12-3/TRBV12-4
abundance: few
d_gene: TRBD1
j_gene: TRBJ1-2

CDR3aa: CASSKIIDTGELFF
CDR3nt: TGTGCCAGCAGCAAAATCATCGACACCGGGGAGCTGTTTTTT
v_gene: TRBV7-9
abundance: .
d_gene: .
j_gene: TRBJ2-2

CDR3aa: CASSLGGGNVLTF
CDR3nt: TGTGCCAGCAGCTTAGGTGGAGGCAACGTCCTGACTTTC
v_gene: TRBV7-2
abundance: many
d_gene: .
j_gene: TRBJ2-6

CDR3aa: CASSWAERSPLHF
CDR3nt: TGTGCCAGCAGTTGGGCGGAACGTTCACCCCTCCACTTT
v_gene: TRBV6-2/TRBV6-3
abundance: many
d_gene: .
j_gene: TRBJ1-6

CDR3aa: CASSLDRGNYNEQFF
CDR3nt: TGTGCCAGCAGTCTCGACAGGGGAAACTACAATGAGCAGTTCTTC
v_gene: TRBV12-3/TRBV12-4
abundance: many
d_gene: TRBD1
j_gene: TRBJ2-1

CDR3aa: CASSYSPGDTEAFF
CDR3nt: TGCGCCAGCAGCTACTCCCCAGGGGACACTGAAGCTTTCTTT
v_gene: TRBV5-1
abundance: many
d_gene: .
j_gene: TRBJ1-1

CDR3aa: CAWSDFQDEQFF
CDR3nt: TGTGCCTGGAGTGATTTTCAGGATGAGCAGTTCTTC
v_gene: TRBV30
abundance: .
d_gene: .
j_gene: TRBJ2-1

CDR3aa: CSARDYRVGEQFF
CDR3nt: TGCAGTGCTAGAGATTACAGGGTCGGGGAGCAGTTCTTC
v_gene: TRBV20-1
abundance: many
d_gene: .
j_gene: TRBJ2-1

CDR3aa: CASSATGDAEAFF
CDR3nt: TGCGCCAGCAGCGCCACAGGGGACGCAGAAGCTTTCTTT
v_gene: TRBV5-1
abundance: many
d_gene: TRBD1
j_gene: TRBJ1-1

CDR3aa: CASSGHSLGGDEQYF
CDR3nt: TGTGCCAGCAGCGGGCACAGCCTCGGCGGCGACGAGCAGTACTTC
v_gene: TRBV11-1
abundance: .
d_gene: .
j_gene: TRBJ2-7

CDR3aa: CASSLQMGGNKQYF
CDR3nt: TGTGCCAGCAGTCTCCAAATGGGGGGGAACAAGCAGTACTTC
v_gene: TRBV28
abundance: many
d_gene: TRBD2
j_gene: TRBJ2-7

CDR3aa: CASSKTGVEAKLFF
CDR3nt: TGTGCCAGCAGCAAAACAGGGGTCGAAGCAAAACTGTTTTTT
v_gene: TRBV6-1
abundance: many
d_gene: TRBD1
j_gene: TRBJ1-4

CDR3aa: CASSAMDRGDGYTF
CDR3nt: TGCGCCAGCAGCGCAATGGACAGGGGCGATGGCTACACCTTC
v_gene: TRBV5-1
abundance: many
d_gene: TRBD1
j_gene: TRBJ1-2

CDR3aa: CSARVPGDRVIYGYTF
CDR3nt: TGCAGTGCTAGAGTACCAGGGGACCGGGTCATTTATGGCTACACCTTC
v_gene: TRBV20-1
abundance: many
d_gene: .
j_gene: TRBJ1-2

CDR3aa: CASSFVSGTGELFF
CDR3nt: TGTGCCAGCAGTTTCGTGTCGGGGACCGGGGAGCTGTTTTTT
v_gene: TRBV28
abundance: many
d_gene: .
j_gene: TRBJ2-2

CDR3aa: CASSPSGSFDYGYTF
CDR3nt: TGCGCCAGCAGCCCCTCAGGGAGTTTTGACTATGGCTACACCTTC
v_gene: TRBV4-1
abundance: many
d_gene: .
j_gene: TRBJ1-2

CDR3aa: CSVVVRLDEKLFF
CDR3nt: TGCAGCGTTGTCGTGAGGCTGGATGAAAAACTGTTTTTT
v_gene: TRBV29-1
abundance: many
d_gene: .
j_gene: TRBJ1-4

CDR3aa: CASRPRRVATNEKLFF
CDR3nt: TGTGCCAGCCGCCCACGGAGGGTTGCAACTAATGAAAAACTGTTTTTT
v_gene: TRBV12-3/TRBV12-4
abundance: many
d_gene: .
j_gene: TRBJ1-4

CDR3aa: CASSTSPGGTSPLHF
CDR3nt: TGTGCCAGCAGCACCTCACCAGGTGGAACATCACCCCTCCACTTT
v_gene: TRBV7-9
abundance: few
d_gene: .
j_gene: TRBJ1-6

CDR3aa: CASSQDWGGSGTDTQYF
CDR3nt: TGTGCCAGCAGCCAAGATTGGGGGGGCTCCGGCACAGATACGCAGTATTTT
v_gene: TRBV14
abundance: many
d_gene: .
j_gene: TRBJ2-3

CDR3aa: CASSQKGVTEAFF
CDR3nt: TGTGCCAGCAGCCAAAAGGGAGTGACTGAAGCTTTCTTT
v_gene: TRBV7-9
abundance: many
d_gene: .
j_gene: TRBJ1-1

CDR3aa: CASSLADRAFDEQYF
CDR3nt: TGTGCCAGCAGCCTAGCTGACAGGGCCTTCGACGAGCAGTACTTC
v_gene: TRBV7-3
abundance: .
d_gene: TRBD1
j_gene: TRBJ2-7